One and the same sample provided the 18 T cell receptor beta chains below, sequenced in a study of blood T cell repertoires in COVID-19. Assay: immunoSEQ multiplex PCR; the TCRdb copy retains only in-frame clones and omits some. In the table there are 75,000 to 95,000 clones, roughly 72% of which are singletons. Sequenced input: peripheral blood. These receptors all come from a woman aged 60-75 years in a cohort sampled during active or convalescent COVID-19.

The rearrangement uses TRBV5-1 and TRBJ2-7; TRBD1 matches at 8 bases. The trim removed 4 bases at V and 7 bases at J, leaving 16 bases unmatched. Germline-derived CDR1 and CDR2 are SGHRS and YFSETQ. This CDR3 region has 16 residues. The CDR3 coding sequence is TGCGCCAGCAGCCTGGAACCCACAGGGGGGATGGGTGAGCAGTACTTC. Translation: CASSLEPTGGMGEQYF.

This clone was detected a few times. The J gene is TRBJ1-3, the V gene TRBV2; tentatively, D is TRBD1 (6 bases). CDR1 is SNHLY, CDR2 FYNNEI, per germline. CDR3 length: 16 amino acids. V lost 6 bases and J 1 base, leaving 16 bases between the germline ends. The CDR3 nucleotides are TGTGCCAGCAGGGCAAGACAGGTTCGGTCTGGAAACACCATATATTTT. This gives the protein CASRARQVRSGNTIYF.

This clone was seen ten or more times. The CDR3 DNA reads TGCGCCAGCAGCCAACTCGGGACTAGCGGGGGGGCGACAGATACGCAGTATTTT. It encodes CASSQLGTSGGATDTQYF. This chain links TRBV4-3 with TRBJ2-3, with 16 bases identical to TRBD2. V lost 2 bases to trimming and J lost 3 bases; unmatched junction nucleotides: 5. The CDR3 loop spans 18 amino acids. Germline values: CDR1 LGHNA, CDR2 YSLEER.

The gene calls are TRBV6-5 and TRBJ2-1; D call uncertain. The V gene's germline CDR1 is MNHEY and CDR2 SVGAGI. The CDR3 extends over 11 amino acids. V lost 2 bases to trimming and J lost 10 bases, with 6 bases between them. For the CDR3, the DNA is TGTGCCAGCAGTTACGGTCGGGAGCAGTTCTTC. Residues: CASSYGREQFF.

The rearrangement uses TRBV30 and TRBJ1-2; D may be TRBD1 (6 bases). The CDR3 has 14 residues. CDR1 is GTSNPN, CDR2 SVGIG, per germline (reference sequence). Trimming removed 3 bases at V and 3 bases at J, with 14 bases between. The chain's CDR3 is CAWRQQGRDYGYTF. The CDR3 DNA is TGTGCCTGGAGACAACAGGGTCGGGACTATGGCTACACCTTC. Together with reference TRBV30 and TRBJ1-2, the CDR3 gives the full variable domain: SQTIHQWPATLVQPVGSPLSLECTVEGTSNPNLYWYRQAAGRGLQLLFYSVGIGQISSEVPQNLSASRPQDRQFILSSKKLLLSDSGFYLCAWRQQGRDYGYTFGSGTRLTVV.

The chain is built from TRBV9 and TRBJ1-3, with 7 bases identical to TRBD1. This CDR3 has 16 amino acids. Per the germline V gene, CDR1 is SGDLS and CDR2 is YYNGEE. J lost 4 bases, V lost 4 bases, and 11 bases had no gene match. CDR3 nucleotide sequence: TGTGCCAGCAGCCCCAGGGGGGCCCCAGCCGGAAACACCATATATTTT. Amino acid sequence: CASSPRGAPAGNTIYF.

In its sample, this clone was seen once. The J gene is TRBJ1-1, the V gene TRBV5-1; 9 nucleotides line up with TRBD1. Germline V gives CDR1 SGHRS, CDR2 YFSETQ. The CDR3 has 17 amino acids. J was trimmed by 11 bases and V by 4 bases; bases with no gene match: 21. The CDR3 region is CASSPNLDPGQGRTAFF. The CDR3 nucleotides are TGCGCCAGCAGCCCTAATTTGGACCCGGGACAGGGACGAACCGCTTTCTTT.

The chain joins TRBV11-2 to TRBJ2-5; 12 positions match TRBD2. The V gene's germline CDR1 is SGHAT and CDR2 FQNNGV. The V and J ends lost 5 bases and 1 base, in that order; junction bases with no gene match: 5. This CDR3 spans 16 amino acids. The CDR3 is CASSTGLAGRQETQYF. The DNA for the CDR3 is TGTGCCAGCAGCACCGGACTAGCGGGGCGCCAAGAGACCCAGTACTTC. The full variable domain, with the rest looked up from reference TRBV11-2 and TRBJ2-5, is EAGVAQSPRYKIIEKRQSVAFWCNPISGHATLYWYQQILGQGPKLLIQFQNNGVVDDSQLPKDRFSAERLKGVDSTLKIQPAKLEDSAVYLCASSTGLAGRQETQYFGPGTRLLVL.

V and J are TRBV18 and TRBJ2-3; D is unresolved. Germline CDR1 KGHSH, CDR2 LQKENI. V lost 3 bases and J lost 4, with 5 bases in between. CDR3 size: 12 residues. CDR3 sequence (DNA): TGTGCCAGCTCACCCAGCGCAGATACGCAGTATTTT. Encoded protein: CASSPSADTQYF.

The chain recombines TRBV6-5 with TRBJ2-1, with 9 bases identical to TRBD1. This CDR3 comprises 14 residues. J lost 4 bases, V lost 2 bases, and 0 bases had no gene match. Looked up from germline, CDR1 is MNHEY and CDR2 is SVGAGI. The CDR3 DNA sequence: TGTGCCAGCAGTTACGGACAGGGGTACAATGAGCAGTTCTTC. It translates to CASSYGQGYNEQFF.

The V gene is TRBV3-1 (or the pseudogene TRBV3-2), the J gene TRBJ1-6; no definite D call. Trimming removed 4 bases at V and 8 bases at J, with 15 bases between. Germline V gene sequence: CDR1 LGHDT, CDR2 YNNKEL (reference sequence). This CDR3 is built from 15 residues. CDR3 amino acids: CASSLRGRRDSPLHF. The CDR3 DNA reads TGTGCCAGCAGCCTGAGAGGCCGGAGGGATTCACCCCTCCACTTT.

CDR3 region: CARGTGNEKLFF. CDR3 bases: TGTGCCAGAGGGACAGGGAATGAAAAACTGTTTTTT. The chain carries TRBV6-4 and TRBJ1-4; 9 bases agree with TRBD1. V was pared by 9 bases and J by 5 bases, with 1 base of the junction left unmatched. CDR3 length equals 12 residues. The germline V gene encodes CDR1 MRHNA and CDR2 SNTAGT.

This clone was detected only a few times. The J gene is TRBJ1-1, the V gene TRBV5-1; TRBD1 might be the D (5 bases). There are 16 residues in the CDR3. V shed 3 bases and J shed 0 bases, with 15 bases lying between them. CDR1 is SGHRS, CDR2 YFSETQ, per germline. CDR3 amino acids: CASSSGYRGLNTEAFF. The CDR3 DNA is TGCGCCAGCAGCTCAGGGTACAGAGGACTGAACACTGAAGCTTTCTTT.

The CDR3 DNA sequence: TGTGCCAGCAGCTTAACTATGAACACTGAAGCTTTCTTT. Encoded protein: CASSLTMNTEAFF. The chain has TRBV12-3 or TRBV12-4 and TRBJ1-1; no clear D gene. V shed 6 bases and J shed 0 bases, with 8 bases lying between them. The CDR3 loop spans 13 amino acids.

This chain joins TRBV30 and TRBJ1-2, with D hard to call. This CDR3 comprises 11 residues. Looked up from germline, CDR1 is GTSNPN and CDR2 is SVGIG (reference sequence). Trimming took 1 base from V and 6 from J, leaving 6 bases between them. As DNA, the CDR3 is TGTGCCTGGAGTGCTTCTCATGGCTACACCTTC. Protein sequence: CAWSASHGYTF.

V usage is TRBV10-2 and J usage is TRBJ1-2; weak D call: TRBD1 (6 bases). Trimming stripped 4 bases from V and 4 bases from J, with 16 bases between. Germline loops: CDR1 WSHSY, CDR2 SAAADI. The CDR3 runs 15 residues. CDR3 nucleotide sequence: TGCGCCAGCAGTGGATCACAGGGAAACCTCTATGGCTACACCTTC. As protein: CASSGSQGNLYGYTF.

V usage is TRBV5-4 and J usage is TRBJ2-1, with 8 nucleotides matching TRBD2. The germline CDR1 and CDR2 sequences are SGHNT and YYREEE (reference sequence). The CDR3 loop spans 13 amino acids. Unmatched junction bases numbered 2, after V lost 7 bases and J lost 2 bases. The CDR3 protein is CASRSGAYNEQFF. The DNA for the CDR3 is TGTGCCAGCCGTAGCGGGGCCTACAATGAGCAGTTCTTC. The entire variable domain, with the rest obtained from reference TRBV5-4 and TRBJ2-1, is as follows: ETGVTQSPTHLIKTRGQQVTLRCSSQSGHNTVSWYQQALGQGPQFIFQYYREEENGRGNFPPRFSGLQFPNYSSELNVNALELDDSALYLCASRSGAYNEQFFGPGTRLTVL.

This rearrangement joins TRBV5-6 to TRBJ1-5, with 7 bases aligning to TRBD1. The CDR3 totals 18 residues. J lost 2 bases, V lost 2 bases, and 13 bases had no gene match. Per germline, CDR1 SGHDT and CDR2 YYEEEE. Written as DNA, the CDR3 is TGTGCCAGCAGCTTCAATAAGTACAGGGGAGCCGGCAATCAGCCCCAGCATTTT. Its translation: CASSFNKYRGAGNQPQHF. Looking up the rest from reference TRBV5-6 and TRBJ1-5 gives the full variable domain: DAGVTQSPTHLIKTRGQQVTLRCSPKSGHDTVSWYQQALGQGPQFIFQYYEEEERQRGNFPDRFSGHQFPNYSSELNVNALLLGDSALYLCASSFNKYRGAGNQPQHFGDGTRLSIL.